The text below deals with one T cell receptor beta chain. V lost 2 bases, J lost 4 bases, and 7 bases stayed unmatched. Germline V CDR1 and CDR2: SGHTA, FQGTGA. The CDR3 length is 17 residues. Sequenced by immunoSEQ multiplex PCR; TCRdb stores in-frame clones only, minus some. The table records about 21,000 clones, roughly 81% of them present only once. The data derive from a study of blood T cell repertoires in COVID-19. The receptor was derived from a human donor with active COVID-19. The donor label of this sample is uncertain. The V call is TRBV7-3, the J call TRBJ2-3; TRBD2 agrees at 12 bases. The specimen was peripheral blood. CDR3 sequence: CASSLGLAGGAADTQYF. The CDR3 region has the DNA TGTGCCAGCAGCTTAGGGCTAGCGGGAGGGGCGGCAGATACGCAGTATTTT.